This TCR beta chain was captured by sequencing in a study of shared clonotypes between healthy human individuals. A remark on this clone: Its specificity is unknown.

The V and J ends lost 8 bases and 4 bases respectively, with 11 bases between them. CDR1 is MNHEY, CDR2 SMNVEV, per germline (reference sequence). The length of the CDR3 is 12 residues. Broader study findings: The naive CD4 repertoires of a handful of donors were compared, and roughly 5.1% of clonotypes were shared.

This table comes from immunoSEQ multiplex PCR, and its TCRdb copy is limited to in-frame clones, with some not included. The profile covers roughly 650,000 clones, with about 95% appearing a single time and less than 0.13% taken by the ten largest. Naivety among CD8 cells was defined by CD45RO negativity and positive CCR7 selection, thereby excluding terminally differentiated effector memory CD45RA+ cells. This chain joins TRBV27 and TRBJ1-1; D gene ambiguous. This clonotype was sampled from a woman in her twenties or thirties in good health. Input material: naive CD8+ T cells sorted from blood. CDR3 in DNA: TGTGCCAGCTGGGAGGGAAGCACTGAAGCTTTCTTT. Amino acid sequence: CASWEGSTEAFF.